This section outlines one TCR beta chain sequence together with its context. These data belong to a study of T-cell reconstitution after alpha-beta-depleted transplantation in children. The library targeted TCRbeta and was prepared with unique molecular identifiers. TCRdb ran MiXCR on the PCR reads and lists one entry per CDR3 protein. The top ten clones hold 2% to 3% of a sample with around 480,000 distinct CDR3 sequences, roughly 33% of them seen once. V trimming: 4 bases; J trimming: 6 bases; junction bases outside the gene matches: 5. The CDR3 loop spans 13 amino acids. The V gene is TRBV12-3 or TRBV12-4, the J gene TRBJ2-5; TRBD1 matches 7 bases. The sample was PBMCs from the stem cell graft donor, taken from the stem cell graft. This clonotype was sampled from a human donor who donated a stem cell graft to a child with aplastic anemia. Here the CDR3 reads CASSSGGVKTQYF. CDR3 in DNA: TGTGCCAGCAGTTCAGGGGGAGTAAAGACCCAGTACTTC.